This T cell receptor (beta chain) was observed in a study of blood T cells in healthy people across ages. Primers used in a second PCR of roughly 6 to 11 cycles were a sample-barcoded 5' primer and a J-beta primer mix. TCRdb reprocessed the 5' RACE reads with MiXCR, giving one entry per CDR3 protein. The table records 550,000 to 750,000 distinct CDR3 sequences, around 21% of them present only once. This clonotype was counted many times. Trimming shortened V by 5 bases and J by 5 bases, and 9 bases separated the two germline ends. Germline CDR1 SGHTA, CDR2 FQGTGA. The CDR3 length is 13 residues. This chain connects TRBV7-3 to TRBJ2-2; D gene unclear. The source of this sequence is a man between 65 and 79 years old in good health. Specimen: blood. The DNA of the CDR3 is TGTGCCAGCAGCGTGAGGCGGACCGGGGAGCTGTTTTTT. Its translation is CASSVRRTGELFF.